This passage covers 8 T cell receptor beta chains from one sample sequenced in a study of T cell responses to AZD1222 COVID-19 vaccine. TCRdb's copy holds only in-frame clones and misses some; the assay was immunoSEQ multiplex PCR. Here the sample spans around 100,000 clones, about nine tenths being singletons. This sample comprised peripheral blood, obtained on day 0 of AZD1222 vaccination. The receptor source for this set is an adult in good health.

V gene TRBV19 combines with J gene TRBJ1-2; 8 nucleotides agree with TRBD1. There are 16 residues in the CDR3. The germline V gene has CDR1 LNHDA and CDR2 SQIVND (reference sequence). V lost 9 bases and J lost 2; bases outside the gene matches: 14. This chain's CDR3 is CASQKGRQGPNYGYTF. In nucleotides, the CDR3 is TGTGCCAGCCAGAAAGGCCGACAGGGGCCCAACTATGGCTACACCTTC.

The gene calls are TRBV5-1 and TRBJ1-2; D might be TRBD1 (5 bases). Trimming took off 1 base at V and 8 bases at J, with 9 bases between the two ends. The germline CDR1 and CDR2 sequences are SGHRS and YFSETQ. This CDR3 comprises 12 residues. CDR3 DNA: TGCGCCAGCAGCTTGCCCGGGGACGGCTACACCTTC. Translating it yields CASSLPGDGYTF.

The V and J genes are TRBV11-2 and TRBJ1-1; D is possibly TRBD1 (6 bases). The germline V gene has CDR1 SGHAT and CDR2 FQNNGV. CDR3 length: 15 amino acids. V lost 2 bases to trimming and J lost 0 bases, with 10 bases between them. The CDR3 coding sequence is TGTGCCAGCAGCTTAAGGGGGGAGATGAACACTGAAGCTTTCTTT. As protein: CASSLRGEMNTEAFF.

V gene TRBV6-5 combines with J gene TRBJ2-3; no clear D gene. The CDR3 loop spans 11 amino acids. The V gene lost 7 bases and the J gene lost 5 bases, with 7 bases spanning the gap. Per the germline V gene, CDR1 is MNHEY and CDR2 is SVGAGI. CDR3 in amino acids: CASNNGDTQYF. CDR3 coding DNA: TGTGCCAGCAATAACGGAGATACGCAGTATTTT.

The chain has TRBV2 and TRBJ2-7; possible D gene TRBD1, 6 bases. CDR1 is SNHLY, CDR2 FYNNEI, per germline. The germline V and J ends were trimmed by 7 bases and 2 bases, with 6 bases remaining between them. The CDR3 is made up of 11 amino acids. The CDR3 DNA sequence: TGTGCCAGCAAGGGGGCCTACGAGCAGTACTTC. Translated, it gives CASKGAYEQYF.

The chain is built from TRBV10-2 and TRBJ1-2; perhaps TRBD1 as D (5 bases). V shed 2 bases and J shed 4 bases, with 11 bases lying between them. CDR1 is WSHSY, CDR2 SAAADI, per germline. The CDR3 spans 14 residues. The CDR3 protein is CASSEPGTTYGYTF. CDR3 DNA: TGCGCCAGCAGTGAGCCCGGGACTACCTATGGCTACACCTTC.

The CDR3 region has the DNA TGTGCCAGCAGCACACAGGAAAATTCACCCCTCCACTTT. Translated: CASSTQENSPLHF. V is TRBV7-9 and J is TRBJ1-6; D possibly corresponds to TRBD1 (5 bases). The germline V and J ends were trimmed by 5 bases and 7 bases, with 9 bases remaining between them. The CDR3 totals 13 residues. Germline CDR1 and CDR2: SEHNR and FQNEAQ (reference sequence).

The V gene is TRBV5-4, the J gene TRBJ2-1; 7 bases are a match to TRBD2. V trimming: 4 bases; J trimming: 6 bases; junction bases outside the gene matches: 13. Germline V lookup: CDR1 SGHNT, CDR2 YYREEE (reference sequence). This CDR3 contains 16 residues. In nucleotides, the CDR3 is TGTGCCAGCAGCGTGGAAGCGGGGAAGACTCTCAATGAGCAGTTCTTC. This encodes CASSVEAGKTLNEQFF. Full variable domain (missing parts from reference TRBV5-4 and TRBJ2-1): ETGVTQSPTHLIKTRGQQVTLRCSSQSGHNTVSWYQQALGQGPQFIFQYYREEENGRGNFPPRFSGLQFPNYSSELNVNALELDDSALYLCASSVEAGKTLNEQFFGPGTRLTVL.